This passage covers 3 T cell receptor beta chains from one sample sequenced in a study of response to subunit inactivated influenza vaccine listed by TCRdb under 2018. Libraries came from RT-PCR. TCRdb lists the instrument as Illumina HiSeq 2500. TCRdb cleaned the public reads at Q25 with fastp, built clones with MiXCR and kept in-frame beta chains. For every CDR3 protein sequence, its rows merge into one entry that carries the most common genes and DNA. This sample comprises roughly 500,000 distinct CDR3 sequences, approximately 16% of them detected only once. The ten largest make up 2.5% to 3.5% of the sample. Source: CD4+ T cells sorted from PBMCs, taken less than 30 months after vaccination. These receptor sequences come from a man aged 50 to 69 who received an inactivated influenza vaccine. Donor details come from another sample of the same person, matched by shared clones.

This clonotype was observed a few times. The chain is built from TRBV28 and TRBJ2-7, with a tentative D call TRBD1 (5 bases). The CDR3 sequence is 16 residues long. Germline values: CDR1 MDHEN, CDR2 SYDVKM. The V end lost 5 bases, the J end lost 3 bases, and 20 bases lay between the germline ends. CDR3 DNA: TGTGCCAGCAGTCCCCAAACAGGCAGGATCCTCTACGAGCAGTACTTC. Translation: CASSPQTGRILYEQYF. Combining the CDR3 with reference TRBV28 and TRBJ2-7 gives the whole variable domain DVKVTQSSRYLVKRTGEKVFLECVQDMDHENMFWYRQDPGLGLRLIYFSYDVKMKEKGDIPEGYSVSREKKERFSLILESASTNQTSMYLCASSPQTGRILYEQYFGPGTRLTVT.

The V call is TRBV7-2, the J call TRBJ2-5; 10 nucleotides align to TRBD2. With V trimmed by 5 bases and J by 3 bases, 9 bases remained unmatched. The CDR3 covers 16 residues. Germline V CDR1 and CDR2: SGHTA, FQGNSA. In DNA, the CDR3 is TGTGCCAGCAGCCAAACTAGCGGGATACGAAAAGAGACCCAGTACTTC. Its protein product is CASSQTSGIRKETQYF.

The rearrangement uses TRBV20-1 and TRBJ2-5; possibly TRBD2 for D (6 bases). CDR3 length: 18 amino acids. V dropped 0 bases and J dropped 0 bases, with 20 bases sitting between them. Germline V gives CDR1 DFQATT, CDR2 SNEGSKA (reference sequence). In nucleotides, the CDR3 is TGCAGTGCTAGAGATAGGGCTAGCGCGAGCGGGTACCAAGAGACCCAGTACTTC. Its protein product is CSARDRASASGYQETQYF.